This TCR beta chain was captured in a study of blood T cell repertoires in COVID-19. Profiled with immunoSEQ multiplex PCR; TCRdb holds only in-frame clones, not every one. The data contain 200,000 to 250,000 clones, more than 80% of them singletons. This clone was seen only a few times. This receptor was obtained from a woman in her thirties or forties with acute COVID-19. The sample was PBMCs or T cells enriched from blood (not recorded which).

CDR3 coding DNA: TGTGCCAGCAGTTACCGGAACACTGAAGCTTTCTTT. Encoded protein: CASSYRNTEAFF. The chain is built from TRBV6-6 and TRBJ1-1; D is unresolved. The CDR3 has 12 amino acids. Germline V gene lookup returns CDR1 MNHNY and CDR2 SVGAGI (reference sequence). V was pared by 2 bases and J by 1 base, with 2 bases between.